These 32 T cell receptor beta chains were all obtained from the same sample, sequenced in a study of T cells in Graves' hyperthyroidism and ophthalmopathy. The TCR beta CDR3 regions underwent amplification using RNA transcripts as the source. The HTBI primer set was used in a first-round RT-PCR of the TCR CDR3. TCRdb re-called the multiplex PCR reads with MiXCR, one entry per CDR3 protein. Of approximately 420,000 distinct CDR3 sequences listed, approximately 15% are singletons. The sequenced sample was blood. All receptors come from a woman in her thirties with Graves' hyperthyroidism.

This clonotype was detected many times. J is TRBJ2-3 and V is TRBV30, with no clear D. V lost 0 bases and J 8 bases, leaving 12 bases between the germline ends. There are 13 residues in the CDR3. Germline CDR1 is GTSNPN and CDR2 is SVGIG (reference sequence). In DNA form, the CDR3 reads TGTGCCTGGAGTGTTCTTAGGATCGGTACGCAGTATTTT. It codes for CAWSVLRIGTQYF.

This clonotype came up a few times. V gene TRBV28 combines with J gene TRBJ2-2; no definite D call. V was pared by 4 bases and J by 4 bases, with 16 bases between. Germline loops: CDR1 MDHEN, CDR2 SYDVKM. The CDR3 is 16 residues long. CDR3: CASSSLGSLTTGELFF. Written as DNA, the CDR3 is TGTGCCAGCAGTTCCTTGGGCTCCCTAACCACCGGGGAGCTGTTTTTT. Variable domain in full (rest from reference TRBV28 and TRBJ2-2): DVKVTQSSRYLVKRTGEKVFLECVQDMDHENMFWYRQDPGLGLRLIYFSYDVKMKEKGDIPEGYSVSREKKERFSLILESASTNQTSMYLCASSSLGSLTTGELFFGEGSRLTVL.

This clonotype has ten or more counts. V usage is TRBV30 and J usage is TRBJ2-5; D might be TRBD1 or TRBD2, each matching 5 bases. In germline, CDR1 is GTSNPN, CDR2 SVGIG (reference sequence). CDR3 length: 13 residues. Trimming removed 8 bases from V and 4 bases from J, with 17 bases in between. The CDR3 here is CARGAGVGETQYF. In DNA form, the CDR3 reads TGTGCCCGTGGGGCCGGGGTAGGAGAGACCCAGTACTTC.

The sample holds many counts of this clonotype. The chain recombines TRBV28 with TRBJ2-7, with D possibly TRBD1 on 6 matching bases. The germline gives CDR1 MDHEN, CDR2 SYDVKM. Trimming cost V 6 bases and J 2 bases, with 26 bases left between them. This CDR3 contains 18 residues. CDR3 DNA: TGTGCCAGCAGCGCTAACTTAGGATCTGGACAGCCAACCTACGAGCAGTACTTC. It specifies CASSANLGSGQPTYEQYF.

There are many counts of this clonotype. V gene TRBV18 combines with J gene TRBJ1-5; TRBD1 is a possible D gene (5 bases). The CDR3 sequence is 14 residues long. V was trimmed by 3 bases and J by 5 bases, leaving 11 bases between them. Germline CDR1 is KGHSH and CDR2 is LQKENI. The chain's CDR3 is CASSPSQGYQPQHF. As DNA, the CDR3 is TGTGCCAGCTCACCGTCCCAGGGTTATCAGCCCCAGCATTTT.

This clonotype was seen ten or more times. CDR3 region: CASSSGQGIGNEQYF. CDR3 sequence (DNA): TGTGCCAGCTCATCTGGACAGGGCATAGGAAACGAGCAGTACTTC. The V and J genes are TRBV18 and TRBJ2-7; TRBD1 matches at 8 bases. J was trimmed by 5 bases and V by 5 bases; bases with no gene match: 11. Germline V lookup: CDR1 KGHSH, CDR2 LQKENI. There are 15 residues in the CDR3.

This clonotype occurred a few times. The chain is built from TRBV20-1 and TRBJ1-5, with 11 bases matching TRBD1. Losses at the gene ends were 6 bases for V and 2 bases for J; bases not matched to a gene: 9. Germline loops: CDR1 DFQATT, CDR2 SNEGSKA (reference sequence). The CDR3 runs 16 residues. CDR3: CSAWGQGERGNQPQHF. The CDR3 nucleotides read TGCAGTGCCTGGGGACAGGGGGAACGGGGCAATCAGCCCCAGCATTTT.

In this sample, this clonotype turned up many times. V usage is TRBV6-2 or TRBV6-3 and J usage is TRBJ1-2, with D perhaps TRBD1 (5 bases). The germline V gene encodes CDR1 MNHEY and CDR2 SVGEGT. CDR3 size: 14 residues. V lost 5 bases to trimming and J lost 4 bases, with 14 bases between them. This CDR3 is CASSDAGPPYGYTF. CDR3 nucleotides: TGTGCCAGCAGTGATGCGGGGCCTCCCTATGGCTACACCTTC.

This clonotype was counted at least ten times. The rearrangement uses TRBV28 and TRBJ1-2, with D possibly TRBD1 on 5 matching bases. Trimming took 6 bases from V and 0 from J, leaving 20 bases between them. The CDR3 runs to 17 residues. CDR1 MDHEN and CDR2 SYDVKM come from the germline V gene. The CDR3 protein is CASSRAPGRSANYGYTF. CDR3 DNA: TGTGCCAGCAGCCGGGCCCCAGGGCGTTCGGCTAACTATGGCTACACCTTC.

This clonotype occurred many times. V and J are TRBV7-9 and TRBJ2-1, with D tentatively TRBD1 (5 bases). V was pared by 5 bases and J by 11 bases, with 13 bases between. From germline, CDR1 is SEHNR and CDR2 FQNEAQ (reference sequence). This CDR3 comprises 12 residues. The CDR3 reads CASSPQATKQFF. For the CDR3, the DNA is TGTGCCAGCAGCCCACAGGCCACAAAGCAGTTCTTC.

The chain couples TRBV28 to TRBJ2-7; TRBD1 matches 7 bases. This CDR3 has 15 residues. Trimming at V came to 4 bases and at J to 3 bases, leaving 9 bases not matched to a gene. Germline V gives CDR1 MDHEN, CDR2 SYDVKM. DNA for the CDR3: TGTGCCAGCAGTTCAGTCGGGACAGCTGACTACGAGCAGTACTTC. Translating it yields CASSSVGTADYEQYF.

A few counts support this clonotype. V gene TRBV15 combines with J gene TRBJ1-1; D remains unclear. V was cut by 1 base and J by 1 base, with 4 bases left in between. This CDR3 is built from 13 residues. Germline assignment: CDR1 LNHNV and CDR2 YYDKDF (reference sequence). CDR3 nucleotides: TGTGCCACCAGCAGAGTAGGGAACACTGAAGCTTTCTTT. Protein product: CATSRVGNTEAFF.

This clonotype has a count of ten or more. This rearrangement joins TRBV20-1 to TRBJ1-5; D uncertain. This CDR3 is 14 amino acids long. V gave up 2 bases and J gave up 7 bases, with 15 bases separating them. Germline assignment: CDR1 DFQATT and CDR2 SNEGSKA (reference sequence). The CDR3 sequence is CSARWAGTGQPQHF. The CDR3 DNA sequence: TGCAGTGCTAGATGGGCGGGAACGGGGCAGCCCCAGCATTTT.

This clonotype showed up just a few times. In DNA, the CDR3 is TGTGCCAGCAGCCCGACAGGCTTAAATGAAAAACTGTTTTTT. Residues: CASSPTGLNEKLFF. V usage is TRBV9 and J usage is TRBJ1-4, with D maybe TRBD1 (6 bases). Trimming removed 4 bases from V and 5 bases from J, with 12 bases in between. The CDR3 covers 14 residues. Germline lookup yields CDR1 SGDLS and CDR2 YYNGEE.

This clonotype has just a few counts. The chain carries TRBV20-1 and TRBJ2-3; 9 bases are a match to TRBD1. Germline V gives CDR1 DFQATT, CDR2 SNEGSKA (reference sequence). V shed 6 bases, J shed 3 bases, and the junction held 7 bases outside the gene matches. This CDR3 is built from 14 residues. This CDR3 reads CSAPLQGATDTQYF. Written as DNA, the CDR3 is TGCAGTGCCCCCTTACAGGGGGCGACAGATACGCAGTATTTT.

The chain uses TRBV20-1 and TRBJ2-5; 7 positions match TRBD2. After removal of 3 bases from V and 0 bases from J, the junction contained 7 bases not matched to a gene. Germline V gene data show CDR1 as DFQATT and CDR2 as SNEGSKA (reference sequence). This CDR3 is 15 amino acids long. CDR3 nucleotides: TGCAGTGCTAGTGGGTCTAGCGGCAACCAAGAGACCCAGTACTTC. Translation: CSASGSSGNQETQYF.

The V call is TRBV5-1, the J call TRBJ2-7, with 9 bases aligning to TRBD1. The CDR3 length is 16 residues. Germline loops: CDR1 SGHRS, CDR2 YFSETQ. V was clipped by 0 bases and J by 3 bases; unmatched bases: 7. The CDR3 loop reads CASSLGGGQGVYEQYF. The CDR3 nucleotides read TGCGCCAGCAGCTTGGGGGGGGGACAGGGTGTCTACGAGCAGTACTTC.

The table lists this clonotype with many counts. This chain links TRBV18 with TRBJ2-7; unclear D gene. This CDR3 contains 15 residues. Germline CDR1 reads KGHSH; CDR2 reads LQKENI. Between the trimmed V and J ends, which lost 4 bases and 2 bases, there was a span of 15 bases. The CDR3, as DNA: TGTGCCAGCTCACAAGACACCTGGTCCACCTACGAGCAGTACTTC. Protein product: CASSQDTWSTYEQYF.

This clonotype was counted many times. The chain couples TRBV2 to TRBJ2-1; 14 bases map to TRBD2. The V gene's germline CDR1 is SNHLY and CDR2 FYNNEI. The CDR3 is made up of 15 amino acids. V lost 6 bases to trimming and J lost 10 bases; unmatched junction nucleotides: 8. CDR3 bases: TGTGCCAGCAGGGCGAGACTAGCGGGAGGGCGAGAGCAGTTCTTC. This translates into CASRARLAGGREQFF.

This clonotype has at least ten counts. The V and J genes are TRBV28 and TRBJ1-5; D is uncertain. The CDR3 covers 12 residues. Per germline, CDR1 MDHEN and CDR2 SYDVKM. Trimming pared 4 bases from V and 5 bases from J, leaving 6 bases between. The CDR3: CASSSGDQPQHF. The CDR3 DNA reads TGTGCCAGCAGTTCGGGAGATCAGCCCCAGCATTTT.

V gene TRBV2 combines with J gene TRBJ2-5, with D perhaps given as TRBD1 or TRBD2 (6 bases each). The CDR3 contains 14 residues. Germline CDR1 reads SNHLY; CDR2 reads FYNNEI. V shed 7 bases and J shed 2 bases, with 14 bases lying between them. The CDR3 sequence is CASTEGDGQETQYF. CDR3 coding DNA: TGTGCCAGCACGGAGGGGGACGGACAAGAGACCCAGTACTTC.

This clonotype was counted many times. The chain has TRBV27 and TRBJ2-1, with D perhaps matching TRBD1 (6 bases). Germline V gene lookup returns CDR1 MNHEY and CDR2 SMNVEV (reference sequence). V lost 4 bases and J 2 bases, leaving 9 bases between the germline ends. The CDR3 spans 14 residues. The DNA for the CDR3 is TGTGCCAGCAGTTACAGGGATGCCTACAATGAGCAGTTCTTC. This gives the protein CASSYRDAYNEQFF.

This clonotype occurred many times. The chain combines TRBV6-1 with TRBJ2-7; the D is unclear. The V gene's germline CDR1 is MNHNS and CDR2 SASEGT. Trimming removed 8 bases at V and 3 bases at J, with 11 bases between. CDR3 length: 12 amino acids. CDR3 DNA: TGTGCCAGCGACGTCGGCGGCTACGAGCAGTACTTC. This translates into CASDVGGYEQYF.

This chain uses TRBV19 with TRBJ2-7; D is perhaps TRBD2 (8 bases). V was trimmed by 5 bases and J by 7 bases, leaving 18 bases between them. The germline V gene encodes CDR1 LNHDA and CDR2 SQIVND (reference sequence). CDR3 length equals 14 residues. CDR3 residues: CASSSSGSRGEQYF. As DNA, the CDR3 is TGTGCCAGTAGTTCCAGCGGGAGCAGGGGGGAGCAGTACTTC.

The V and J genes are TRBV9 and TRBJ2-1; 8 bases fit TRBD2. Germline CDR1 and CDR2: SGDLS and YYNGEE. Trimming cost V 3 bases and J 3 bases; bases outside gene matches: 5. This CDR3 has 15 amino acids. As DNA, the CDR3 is TGTGCCAGCAGCGCAGAGGGACTAGGCTACAATGAGCAGTTCTTC. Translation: CASSAEGLGYNEQFF.

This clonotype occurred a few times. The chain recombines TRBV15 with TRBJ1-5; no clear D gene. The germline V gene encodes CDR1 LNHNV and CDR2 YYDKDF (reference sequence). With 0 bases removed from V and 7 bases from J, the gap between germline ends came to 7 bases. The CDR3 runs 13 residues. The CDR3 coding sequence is TGTGCCACCAGCAGAGAAGTGGCACAGCCCCAGCATTTT. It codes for CATSREVAQPQHF.

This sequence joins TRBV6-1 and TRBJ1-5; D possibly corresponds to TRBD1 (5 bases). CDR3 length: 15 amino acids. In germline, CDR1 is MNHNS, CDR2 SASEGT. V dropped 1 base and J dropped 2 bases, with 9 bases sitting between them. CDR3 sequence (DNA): TGTGCCAGCAGTGAAGTCTTGACAGGCAATCAGCCCCAGCATTTT. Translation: CASSEVLTGNQPQHF.

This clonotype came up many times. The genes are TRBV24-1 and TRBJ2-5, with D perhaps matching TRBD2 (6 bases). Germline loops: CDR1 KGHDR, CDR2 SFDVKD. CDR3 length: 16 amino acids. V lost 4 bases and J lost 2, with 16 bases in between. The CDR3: CATSERGIGPQETQYF. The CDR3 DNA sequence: TGTGCCACCAGTGAGCGGGGCATCGGCCCTCAAGAGACCCAGTACTTC.

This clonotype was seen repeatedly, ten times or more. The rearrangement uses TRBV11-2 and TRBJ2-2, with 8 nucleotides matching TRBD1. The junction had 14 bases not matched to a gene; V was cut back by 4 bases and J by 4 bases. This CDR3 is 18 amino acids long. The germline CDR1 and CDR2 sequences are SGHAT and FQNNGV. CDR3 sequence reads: CASSYRDRRLASTGELFF. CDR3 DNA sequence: TGTGCCAGCAGCTACCGGGACAGGAGGCTAGCAAGCACCGGGGAGCTGTTTTTT. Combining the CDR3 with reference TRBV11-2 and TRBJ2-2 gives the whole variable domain EAGVAQSPRYKIIEKRQSVAFWCNPISGHATLYWYQQILGQGPKLLIQFQNNGVVDDSQLPKDRFSAERLKGVDSTLKIQPAKLEDSAVYLCASSYRDRRLASTGELFFGEGSRLTVL.

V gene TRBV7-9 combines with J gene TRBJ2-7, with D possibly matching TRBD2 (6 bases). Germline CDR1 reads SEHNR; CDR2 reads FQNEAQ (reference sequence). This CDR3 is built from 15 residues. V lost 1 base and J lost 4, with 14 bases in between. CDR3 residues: CASSLGPRGRYEQYF. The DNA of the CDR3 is TGTGCCAGCAGCTTAGGACCCCGGGGGAGGTACGAGCAGTACTTC. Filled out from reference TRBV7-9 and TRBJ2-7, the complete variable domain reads DTGVSQNPRHKITKRGQNVTFRCDPISEHNRLYWYRQTLGQGPEFLTYFQNEAQLEKSRLLSDRFSAERPKGSFSTLEIQRTEQGDSAMYLCASSLGPRGRYEQYFGPGTRLTVT.

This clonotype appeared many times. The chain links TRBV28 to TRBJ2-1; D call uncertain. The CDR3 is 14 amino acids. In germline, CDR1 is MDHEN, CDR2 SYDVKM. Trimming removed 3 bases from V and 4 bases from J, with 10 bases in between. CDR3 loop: CASSLVTRYNEQFF. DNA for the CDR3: TGTGCCAGCAGTTTGGTGACCAGGTACAATGAGCAGTTCTTC.

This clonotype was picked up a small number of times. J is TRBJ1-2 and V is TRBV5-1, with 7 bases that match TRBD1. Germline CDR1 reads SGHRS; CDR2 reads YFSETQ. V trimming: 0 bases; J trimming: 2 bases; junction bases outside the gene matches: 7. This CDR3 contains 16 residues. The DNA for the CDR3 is TGCGCCAGCAGCTTGGTAGGCGAGGGGGCAAACTATGGCTACACCTTC. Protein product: CASSLVGEGANYGYTF.